This T cell receptor beta chain was captured by sequencing in a study of CD8 T cells in ankylosing spondylitis. Study observations and caveats: Clones that were linked to disease were CD8+ and were relatively rare in peripheral blood. Seven to nine highly homologous variants formed a TCR beta motif that appeared characteristic of ankylosing spondylitis blood.

From the 5' RACE reads, TCRdb called clonotypes with MiXCR, one entry per CDR3 protein. The sample carries some 700,000 distinct CDR3 sequences, roughly 20% recorded once. In its sample, this clonotype was seen a few times. No antigen is known for it. V was cut by 5 bases and J by 7 bases, with 9 bases left in between. The CDR3 loop spans 13 amino acids. The germline V gene has CDR1 MGHRA and CDR2 YSYEKL. Specimen: blood, either unsorted or a sorted T cell fraction (not recorded which). This chain uses TRBV4-1 with TRBJ1-6; a weak D match, TRBD1 (6 bases). The receptor comes from a male donor with ankylosing spondylitis. CDR3 loop: CASSDTGNSPLHF. For the CDR3, the DNA is TGCGCCAGCAGCGACACAGGGAATTCACCCCTCCACTTT.